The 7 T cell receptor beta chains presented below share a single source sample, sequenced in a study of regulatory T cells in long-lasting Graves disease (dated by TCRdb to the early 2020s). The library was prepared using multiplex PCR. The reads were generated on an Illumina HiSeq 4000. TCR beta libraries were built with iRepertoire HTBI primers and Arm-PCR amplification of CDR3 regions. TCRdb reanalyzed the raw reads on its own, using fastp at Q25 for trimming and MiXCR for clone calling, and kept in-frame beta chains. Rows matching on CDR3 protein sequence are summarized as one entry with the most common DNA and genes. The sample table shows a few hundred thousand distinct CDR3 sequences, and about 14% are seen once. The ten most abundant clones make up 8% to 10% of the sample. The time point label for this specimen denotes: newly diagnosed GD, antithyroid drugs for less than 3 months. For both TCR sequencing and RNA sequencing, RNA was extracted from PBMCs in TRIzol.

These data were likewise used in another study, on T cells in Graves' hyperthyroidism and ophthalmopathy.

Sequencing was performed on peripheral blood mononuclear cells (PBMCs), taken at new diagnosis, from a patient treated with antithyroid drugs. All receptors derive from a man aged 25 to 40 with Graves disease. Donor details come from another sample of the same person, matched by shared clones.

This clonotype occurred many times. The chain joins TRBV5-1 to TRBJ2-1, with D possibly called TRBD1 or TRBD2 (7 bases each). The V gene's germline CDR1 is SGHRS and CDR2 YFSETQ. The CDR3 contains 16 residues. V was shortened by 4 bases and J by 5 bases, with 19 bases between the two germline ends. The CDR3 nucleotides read TGCGCCAGCAGCCTAGGGGGCGGGAGTGTCAACAATGAGCAGTTCTTC. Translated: CASSLGGGSVNNEQFF.

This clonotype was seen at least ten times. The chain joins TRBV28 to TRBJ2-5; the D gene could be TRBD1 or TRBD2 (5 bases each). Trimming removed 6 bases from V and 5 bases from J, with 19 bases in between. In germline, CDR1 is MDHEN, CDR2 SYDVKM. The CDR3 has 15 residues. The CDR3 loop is CASSPSGSPEETQYF. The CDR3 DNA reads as TGTGCCAGCAGCCCGTCAGGGAGCCCGGAGGAGACCCAGTACTTC.

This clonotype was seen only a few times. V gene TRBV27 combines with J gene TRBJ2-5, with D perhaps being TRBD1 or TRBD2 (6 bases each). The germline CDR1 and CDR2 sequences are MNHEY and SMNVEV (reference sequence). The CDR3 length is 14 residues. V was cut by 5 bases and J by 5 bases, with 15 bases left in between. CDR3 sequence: CASSPLGGWETQYF. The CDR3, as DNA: TGTGCCAGCAGTCCCCTGGGGGGCTGGGAGACCCAGTACTTC.

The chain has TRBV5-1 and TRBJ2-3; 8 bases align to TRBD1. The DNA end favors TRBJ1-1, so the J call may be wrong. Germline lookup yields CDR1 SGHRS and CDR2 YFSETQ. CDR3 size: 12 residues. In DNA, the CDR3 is TGCGCCAGCAGCCACCGGGACAGGGAAGCTTTCTTT. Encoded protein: CASSHRDREAFF.

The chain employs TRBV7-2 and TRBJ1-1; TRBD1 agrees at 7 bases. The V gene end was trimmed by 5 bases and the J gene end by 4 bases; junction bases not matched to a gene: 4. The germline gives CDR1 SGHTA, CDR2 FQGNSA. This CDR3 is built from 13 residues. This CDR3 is CASSRRGSTEAFF. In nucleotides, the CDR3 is TGTGCCAGCAGCCGCAGGGGGAGCACTGAAGCTTTCTTT.

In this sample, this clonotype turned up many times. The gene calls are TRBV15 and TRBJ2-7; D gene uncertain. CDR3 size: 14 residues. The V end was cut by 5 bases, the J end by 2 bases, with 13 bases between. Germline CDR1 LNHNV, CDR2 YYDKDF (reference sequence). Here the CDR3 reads CATSGRPPTYEQYF. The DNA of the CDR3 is TGTGCCACCAGCGGTCGACCTCCCACCTACGAGCAGTACTTC.

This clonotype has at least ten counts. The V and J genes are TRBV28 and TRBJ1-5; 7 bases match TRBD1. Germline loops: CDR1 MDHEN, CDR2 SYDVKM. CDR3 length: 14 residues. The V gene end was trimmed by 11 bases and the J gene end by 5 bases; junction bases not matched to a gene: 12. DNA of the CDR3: TGTGCCGGGGGACAGCTCCACATTCATCAGCCCCAGCATTTT. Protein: CAGGQLHIHQPQHF.